The present entry profiles one T cell receptor beta chain with its context. This sample was taken from a study of blood T cell repertoires in COVID-19. Authors' methods: Estimation of nucleated cell counts relied on the amplification of reference gene primers. Only in-frame clones appear in the TCRdb table, and some are missing; sequencing was by immunoSEQ multiplex PCR. That table gives V, J and clone size, and the DNA gave D and trimming. Here the sample spans 120,000 to 150,000 clones, 70% to 90% being singletons. This CDR3 has 11 amino acids. Germline loops: CDR1 GTSNPN, CDR2 SVGIG (reference sequence). Losses at the gene ends were 8 bases for V and 4 bases for J; bases not matched to a gene: 4.

Sequences were obtained from peripheral blood. The TCR sequence derives from a woman aged 60 to 75 with acute or convalescent COVID-19. V gene TRBV30 combines with J gene TRBJ1-1, with 7 bases fitting TRBD1. The CDR3 spells CARQGPTEAFF. The CDR3 nucleotides read TGTGCCCGACAGGGTCCCACTGAAGCTTTCTTT.